The 30 T cell receptor beta chains given below trace back to one sample, sequenced in a study of shared clonotypes between healthy human individuals. The protocol was immunoSEQ multiplex PCR, while the TCRdb copy is restricted to in-frame clones and leaves out a portion. The repertoire holds a few million clones, roughly 93% seen once, with over 1.5% in the top ten. Terminally differentiated effector memory CD45RA+ cells were left out of the naive CD8 fraction, which was CD45RO-negative and positively selected for CCR7. The sample was naive CD8+ T cells from PBMCs. These receptors were taken from a man in his late teens or twenties in good health. Some clones in this sample may be carry-over from other donors' samples.

The V gene is TRBV28, the J gene TRBJ1-2; D uncertain. Germline-derived CDR1 and CDR2 are MDHEN and SYDVKM. Trimming took off 3 bases at V and 2 bases at J, with 13 bases between the two ends. The CDR3 extends over 15 amino acids. The CDR3: CASSFPGGGNYGYTF. The CDR3 DNA sequence: TGTGCCAGCAGTTTCCCGGGAGGAGGAAACTATGGCTACACCTTC.

A note on this clone: Other DNA sequences of this sample code for an identical CDR3. This rearrangement joins TRBV7-9 to TRBJ1-4; the D is unclear. Germline V gene data show CDR1 as SEHNR and CDR2 as FQNEAQ (reference sequence). The V end was cut by 1 base, the J end by 7 bases, with 4 bases between. This CDR3 has 12 residues. This chain's CDR3 is CASSLGSEKLFF. For the CDR3, the DNA is TGTGCCAGCAGCTTAGGAAGTGAAAAACTGTTTTTT.

The V and J genes are TRBV6-6 and TRBJ2-7, with a tentative D call TRBD2 (6 bases). Germline CDR1 is MNHNY and CDR2 is SVGAGI (reference sequence). The CDR3 has 13 residues. V dropped 8 bases and J dropped 2 bases, with 13 bases sitting between them. CDR3 amino acids: CASVREAAYEQYF. In DNA form, the CDR3 reads TGTGCCAGCGTGCGGGAAGCGGCCTACGAGCAGTACTTC.

CDR3 nucleotide sequence: TGTGCCAGTAGCGACAGGGCGGGCACTGAAGCTTTCTTT. Translating it yields CASSDRAGTEAFF. The chain carries TRBV19 and TRBJ1-1; 7 nucleotides align to TRBD1. This CDR3 has 13 residues. Per germline, CDR1 LNHDA and CDR2 SQIVND (reference sequence). With V trimmed by 6 bases and J by 4 bases, 5 bases remained unmatched.

The rearrangement links TRBV4-2 to TRBJ2-5; D tentatively reads TRBD1 or TRBD2 (5 bases each). This CDR3 is built from 17 residues. Trimming left V 0 bases short and J 0 bases short, with 14 bases between. CDR1 and CDR2 from the germline V gene are LGHNA and YNFKEQ. CDR3 DNA sequence: TGTGCCAGCAGCCAAGACTTACCGGGACGAGACCAAGAGACCCAGTACTTC. It is translated as CASSQDLPGRDQETQYF.

This clone was observed once. This chain uses TRBV27 with TRBJ2-7; 8 bases are a match to TRBD2. Germline assignment: CDR1 MNHEY and CDR2 SMNVEV (reference sequence). The CDR3 consists of 15 residues. Trimming removed 3 bases from V and 2 bases from J; junction bases left unmatched: 6. The CDR3 region has the DNA TGTGCCAGCAGTTTTTGGGGGACTAGTCCCTACGAGCAGTACTTC. Amino acids: CASSFWGTSPYEQYF.

CDR3 nucleotide sequence: TGTGCCAGCAGCCAGGGAGGCATTGGGTATGGCTACACCTTC. It codes for CASSQGGIGYGYTF. This chain connects TRBV5-5 to TRBJ1-2; perhaps TRBD1 as D (5 bases). Trimming shortened V by 4 bases and J by 5 bases, and 15 bases separated the two germline ends. Germline loops: CDR1 SGHKS, CDR2 YYEKEE (reference sequence). The CDR3 sequence is 14 residues long.

Concerning this clone: This CDR3 is also generated by other DNA sequences in the sample. V usage is TRBV6-1 and J usage is TRBJ2-2; unclear D gene. The V and J ends lost 3 bases and 4 bases respectively, with 6 bases between them. Germline V gives CDR1 MNHNS, CDR2 SASEGT. The CDR3 contains 13 residues. The CDR3 is CASSDRSTGELFF. The DNA for the CDR3 is TGTGCCAGCAGTGACCGGAGCACCGGGGAGCTGTTTTTT.

This sequence joins TRBV29-1 and TRBJ1-5; no clear D gene. V lost 4 bases and J lost 0, with 10 bases in between. This CDR3 contains 14 residues. From germline, CDR1 is SQVTM and CDR2 ANQGSEA. The CDR3 DNA is TGCAGCGTTGGGTCCGGAGATAGCAATCAGCCCCAGCATTTT. It codes for CSVGSGDSNQPQHF. Full variable domain (outside the CDR3, taken from reference TRBV29-1 and TRBJ1-5): SAVISQKPSRDICQRGTSLTIQCQVDSQVTMMFWYRQQPGQSLTLIATANQGSEATYESGFVIDKFPISRPNLTFSTLTVSNMSPEDSSIYLCSVGSGDSNQPQHFGDGTRLSIL.

The chain employs TRBV30 and TRBJ2-1; no reliable D call. The CDR3 has 14 amino acids. CDR1 and CDR2 from the germline V gene are GTSNPN and SVGIG (reference sequence). The V end lost 0 bases, the J end lost 2 bases, and 8 bases lay between the germline ends. CDR3 sequence reads: CAWSVARTYNEQFF. Written as DNA, the CDR3 is TGTGCCTGGAGTGTTGCGCGCACCTACAATGAGCAGTTCTTC.

The V call is TRBV11-3, the J call TRBJ1-1; possibly TRBD1 for D (6 bases). V lost 3 bases and J 5 bases, leaving 16 bases between the germline ends. Germline-derived CDR1 and CDR2 are SGHNT and YENEEA. CDR3 length: 15 residues. CDR3 loop: CASSFSRGPGTEAFF. CDR3 nucleotides: TGTGCCAGCAGCTTTTCCAGGGGCCCTGGTACTGAAGCTTTCTTT.

This chain connects TRBV19 to TRBJ1-5; D is perhaps TRBD1 (5 bases). Trimming removed 3 bases at V and 16 bases at J, with 19 bases between. The CDR3 is 13 residues long. Germline values: CDR1 LNHDA, CDR2 SQIVND (reference sequence). In DNA form, the CDR3 reads TGTGCCAGTAGTATGGGGGACTGGACACAAAGACATTTT. Its protein is CASSMGDWTQRHF.

This clone was picked up one time. The chain joins TRBV11-2 to TRBJ2-1; 12 bases align to TRBD1. The CDR3 runs to 14 residues. V lost 5 bases and J lost 8; bases outside the gene matches: 4. CDR1 is SGHAT, CDR2 FQNNGV, per germline. The CDR3 protein is CASSGRDRGHEQFF. The CDR3 nucleotides are TGTGCCAGCAGCGGAAGGGACAGGGGGCATGAGCAGTTCTTC.

The rearrangement joins TRBV27 to TRBJ1-5; no firm D call. The germline gives CDR1 MNHEY, CDR2 SMNVEV (reference sequence). V lost 5 bases, J lost 0 bases, and 14 bases lay in between. CDR3 size: 16 residues. Here the CDR3 DNA reads TGTGCCAGCAGTCCGATTTGGGGAAATAGCAATCAGCCCCAGCATTTT. Protein: CASSPIWGNSNQPQHF.

V usage is TRBV19 and J usage is TRBJ2-3; D may be TRBD1 (6 bases). The CDR3 has 18 residues. Deletions cut 5 bases from V and 2 bases from J, with 23 bases between. Looked up from germline, CDR1 is LNHDA and CDR2 is SQIVND (reference sequence). Here the CDR3 reads CASSSSTMAGATTDTQYF. The CDR3 bases are TGTGCCAGTAGTTCTTCCACGATGGCAGGGGCGACCACAGATACGCAGTATTTT.

This sequence joins TRBV27 and TRBJ2-1; 10 nucleotides align to TRBD2. The CDR3 spans 16 residues. In germline, CDR1 is MNHEY, CDR2 SMNVEV (reference sequence). Germline trimming cut 3 bases from V and 7 bases from J; bases unmatched to any gene: 9. CDR3 DNA: TGTGCCAGCAGTTTGACAGCGGGAGGGCCGGGGAATGAGCAGTTCTTC. Its protein product is CASSLTAGGPGNEQFF.

CDR3 nucleotides: TGTGCCAGCAGCTCCCAGGGGGGGGGCTACGAGCAGTACTTC. Its translation is CASSSQGGGYEQYF. The rearrangement uses TRBV7-2 and TRBJ2-7; D is possibly TRBD1 or TRBD2 (7 bases each). In germline, CDR1 is SGHTA, CDR2 FQGNSA. With 4 bases removed from V and 3 bases from J, the gap between germline ends came to 13 bases. The CDR3 sequence is 14 residues long.

As regards this clone: Distinct nucleotide sequences in the sample also encode this CDR3. This chain uses TRBV5-4 with TRBJ1-2; D unresolved. Trimming left V 0 bases short and J 2 bases short, with 5 bases between. The V gene's germline CDR1 is SGHNT and CDR2 YYREEE (reference sequence). The CDR3 spans 13 residues. The CDR3 loop is CASSLGQNYGYTF. The CDR3 nucleotides are TGTGCCAGCAGCTTGGGGCAGAACTATGGCTACACCTTC.

V and J are TRBV28 and TRBJ2-7; 10 bases line up with TRBD2. This CDR3 is 14 amino acids long. Germline-derived CDR1 and CDR2 are MDHEN and SYDVKM. Germline trimming cut 8 bases from V and 3 bases from J; bases unmatched to any gene: 7. CDR3 loop: CASRSRTSGYEQYF. The CDR3 coding sequence is TGTGCCAGCCGATCGAGGACTAGCGGCTACGAGCAGTACTTC.

The chain is built from TRBV27 and TRBJ2-7; D perhaps matches TRBD1 (5 bases). CDR1 is MNHEY and CDR2 is SMNVEV in the germline V gene (reference sequence). V shed 2 bases and J shed 1 base, with 12 bases lying between them. This CDR3 region has 15 residues. CDR3 residues: CASSLGRTSSYEQYF. CDR3 bases: TGTGCCAGCAGTTTAGGTCGGACATCATCCTACGAGCAGTACTTC.

V is TRBV9 and J is TRBJ2-3; either TRBD1 or TRBD2 may supply D (5 bases each). V was clipped by 3 bases and J by 1 base, with 21 bases between them. Looked up from germline, CDR1 is SGDLS and CDR2 is YYNGEE. The CDR3 has 18 residues. CDR3 amino acids: CASSAIPGVGPRTDTQYF. The CDR3, as DNA: TGTGCCAGCAGCGCAATCCCCGGTGTGGGACCCCGCACAGATACGCAGTATTTT.

The chain is built from TRBV27 and TRBJ2-3, with 7 bases lining up with TRBD2. The CDR3 sequence is 16 residues long. J lost 0 bases, V lost 6 bases, and 9 bases had no gene match. CDR1 and CDR2 from the germline V gene are MNHEY and SMNVEV (reference sequence). The CDR3 spells CASSTRLAASTDTQYF. CDR3 sequence (DNA): TGTGCCAGCAGCACCCGGCTAGCGGCTAGCACAGATACGCAGTATTTT.

The chain couples TRBV27 to TRBJ2-7; 7 bases are shared with TRBD1. CDR1 MNHEY and CDR2 SMNVEV come from the germline V gene (reference sequence). The CDR3 sequence is 13 residues long. The trim removed 5 bases at V and 1 base at J, leaving 2 bases unmatched. CDR3 region: CASSIQGSYEQYF. The CDR3 nucleotides read TGTGCCAGCAGTATACAGGGGTCCTACGAGCAGTACTTC.

The CDR3 bases are TGTGCCAGCAGTCCCGAGGGGACAGAGAATCAGCCCCAGCATTTT. It translates to CASSPEGTENQPQHF. V is TRBV6-5 and J is TRBJ1-5; 7 bases line up with TRBD1. The trim removed 5 bases at V and 4 bases at J, leaving 8 bases unmatched. CDR1 and CDR2 from the germline V gene are MNHEY and SVGAGI. This CDR3 spans 15 amino acids.

A remark on this clone: This may be a read error, as it is one base from a much larger clone. The chain combines TRBV5-6 with TRBJ1-5; no definite D call. This CDR3 is 12 amino acids long. The V gene's germline CDR1 is SGHDT and CDR2 YYEEEE. V shed 0 bases and J shed 3 bases, with 1 base lying between them. CDR3 sequence reads: CASSLANQPQHF. CDR3 nucleotide sequence: TGTGCCAGCAGCTTGGCCAATCAGCCCCAGCATTTT.

The rearrangement uses TRBV7-8 and TRBJ1-2; D gene uncertain. Germline CDR1 reads SGHVS; CDR2 reads FQNEAQ. The CDR3 loop spans 13 amino acids. V was pared by 3 bases and J by 6 bases, with 11 bases between. CDR3 residues: CASSFEKRDGYTF. Here the CDR3 DNA reads TGTGCCAGCAGCTTTGAAAAGCGGGATGGCTACACCTTC.

V and J are TRBV28 and TRBJ2-7; tentatively, D is TRBD1 or TRBD2 (5 bases each). CDR3 size: 12 residues. V was pared by 5 bases and J by 6 bases, with 11 bases between. Germline lookup yields CDR1 MDHEN and CDR2 SYDVKM. CDR3 sequence: CASSGDVREQYF. CDR3 sequence (DNA): TGTGCCAGCAGTGGGGACGTTCGCGAGCAGTACTTC. The whole variable domain, remainder taken from reference TRBV28 and TRBJ2-7, is DVKVTQSSRYLVKRTGEKVFLECVQDMDHENMFWYRQDPGLGLRLIYFSYDVKMKEKGDIPEGYSVSREKKERFSLILESASTNQTSMYLCASSGDVREQYFGPGTRLTVT.

The V call is TRBV19, the J call TRBJ2-5; D tentatively fits TRBD1 or TRBD2 (6 bases each). The ends were cut back, 5 bases at V and 2 bases at J, with 18 bases in the middle. Per germline, CDR1 LNHDA and CDR2 SQIVND (reference sequence). This CDR3 is built from 16 residues. CDR3 loop: CASSPLRGPLQETQYF. The CDR3 region has the DNA TGTGCCAGTAGTCCCCTCCGGGGGCCCCTACAAGAGACCCAGTACTTC.

This rearrangement joins TRBV30 to TRBJ2-7; TRBD2 aligns across 7 bases. Per the germline V gene, CDR1 is GTSNPN and CDR2 is SVGIG (reference sequence). This CDR3 contains 15 residues. The V and J ends lost 0 bases and 3 bases, in that order; junction bases with no gene match: 8. The CDR3 sequence is CAWSVRGGSGYEQYF. CDR3 nucleotides: TGTGCCTGGAGTGTACGTGGCGGGAGCGGCTACGAGCAGTACTTC.

The chain has TRBV9 and TRBJ2-3; 9 nucleotides match TRBD2. The CDR3 sequence is 17 residues long. Per the germline V gene, CDR1 is SGDLS and CDR2 is YYNGEE. After removal of 0 bases from V and 2 bases from J, the junction contained 7 bases not matched to a gene. In DNA form, the CDR3 reads TGTGCCAGCAGCGTAGACGGGCTAGCGGGATTCACAGATACGCAGTATTTT. Its protein product is CASSVDGLAGFTDTQYF.